This TCR beta chain is drawn from a study of blood T cell repertoires in COVID-19. Overall study context: Samples of COVID-19 (acute and convalescent) were obtained from the United States, Italy and Spain. From T cells, B-cell-depleted T cells, or PBMCs came the material, which was cDNA or gDNA.

This CDR3 is built from 16 residues. Losses at the gene ends were 2 bases for V and 2 bases for J; bases not matched to a gene: 7. Germline loops: CDR1 MNHEY, CDR2 SMNVEV (reference sequence). Original processing methods: Scientists estimated how many nucleated cells there were by amplifying reference gene primers. TCRdb's copy holds only in-frame clones and misses some; the assay was immunoSEQ multiplex PCR. V and J calls plus clone size are reproduced from that table; the DNA served to infer D and trimming. The repertoire has about 190,000 clones, around 80% of them found once; the top ten carry about a sixth. The study assigned cohorts using participant-reported clinical history.

The clonotype was recovered from a woman between 50 and 59 years old with acute COVID-19. The sample comprised PBMCs or T cells enriched from blood (not recorded which). The chain uses TRBV27 and TRBJ2-3, with TRBD1 matching 7 bases. The CDR3 spells CASSLNGQAITDTQYF. The CDR3 nucleotides read TGTGCCAGCAGTTTAAATGGACAGGCGATCACAGATACGCAGTATTTT.